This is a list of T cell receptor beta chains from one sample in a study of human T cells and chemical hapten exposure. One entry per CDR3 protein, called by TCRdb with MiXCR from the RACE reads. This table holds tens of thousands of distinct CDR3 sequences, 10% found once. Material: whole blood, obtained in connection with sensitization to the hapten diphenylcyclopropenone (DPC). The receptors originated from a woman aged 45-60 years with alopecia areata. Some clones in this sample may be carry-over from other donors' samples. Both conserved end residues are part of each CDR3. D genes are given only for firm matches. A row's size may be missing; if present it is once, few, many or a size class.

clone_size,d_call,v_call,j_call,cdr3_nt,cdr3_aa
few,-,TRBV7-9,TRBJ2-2,TGTGCCAGCAGACCCAACGGGGAGCTGTTTTTT,CASRPNGELFF
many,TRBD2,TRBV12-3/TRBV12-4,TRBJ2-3,TGTGCCAGCAGTCAATATCCTGGGCCTAGCGGGACCTCAGATACGCAGTATTTT,CASSQYPGPSGTSDTQYF
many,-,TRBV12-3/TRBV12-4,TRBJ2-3,TGTGCCAGCAGTTTTCCCCCAGGGTCTAGCACAGATACGCAGTATTTT,CASSFPPGSSTDTQYF
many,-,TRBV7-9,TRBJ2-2,TGTGCCAGCAGCTTAGTTCATGAGACCGGGGAGCTGTTTTTT,CASSLVHETGELFF
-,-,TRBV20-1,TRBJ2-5,TGCAGTGCCATCAACCCGTCGGACAGCTCCGTCCAAGCCCAGTACTTC,CSAINPSDSSVQAQYF
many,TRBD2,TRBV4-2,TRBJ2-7,TGTGCCAGCAGCCCGACTAGCGGGAGGGGGGGTCTCCACGAGCAGTACTTC,CASSPTSGRGGLHEQYF
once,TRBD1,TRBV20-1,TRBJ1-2,TGCAGTGCTTTAATACAGGGGACGGACTATGGCTACACCTTC,CSALIQGTDYGYTF
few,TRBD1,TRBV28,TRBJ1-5,TGTGCAAGCAAGACCGACAGGGAGTTAAATCAGCCCCAGCATTTT,CASKTDRELNQPQHF
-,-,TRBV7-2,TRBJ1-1,TGTGCCAGCAGCCAAGGGGCAAACACTGAAGCTTTCTTT,CASSQGANTEAFF
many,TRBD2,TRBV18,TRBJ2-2,TGTGCCAGCTCACTGGGACTAGCGAGCAAGGAGCTGTTTTTT,CASSLGLASKELFF
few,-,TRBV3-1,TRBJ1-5,TGTGCCAGCAGCCAAGATCGCTATCTGGGGGTGCCCCAGCATTTT,CASSQDRYLGVPQHF
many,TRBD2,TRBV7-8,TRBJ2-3,TGTGCCAGCAGCTCTTCGACTAGCGGAAGCACAGATACGCAGTATTTT,CASSSSTSGSTDTQYF
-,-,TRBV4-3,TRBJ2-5,TGCGCCAGCAGCCAAAACCCACAGGGCCAAGAGACCCAGTACTTC,CASSQNPQGQETQYF
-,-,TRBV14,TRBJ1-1,TGTGCCAGCAGCCAAGATCAGAGAGGGAACACTGAAGCTTTCTTT,CASSQDQRGNTEAFF
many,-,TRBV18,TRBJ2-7,TGTGCCAGCTCACCAGAGACAGCATCCTACGAGCAGTACTTC,CASSPETASYEQYF
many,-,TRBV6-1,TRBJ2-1,TGTGCCAGCAGTGAAAACCGGGGGACCTCGAACAATGAGCAGTTCTTC,CASSENRGTSNNEQFF
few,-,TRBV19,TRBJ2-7,TGTGCCAGTAGTATCAACGAGGGAAGCGAGCAGTACTTC,CASSINEGSEQYF
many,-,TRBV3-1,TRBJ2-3,TGTGCCAGCAGCCGATTAGTTAGCACAGATACGCAGTATTTT,CASSRLVSTDTQYF
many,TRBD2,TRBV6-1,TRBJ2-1,TGTGCCAGCAGTGGCACCGGGACTAAGGTCAATGAGCAGTTCTTC,CASSGTGTKVNEQFF
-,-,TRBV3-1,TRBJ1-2,TGTGCCAGCAGCCTACTTGGGCTTGGAGGGTATGGCTACACCTTC,CASSLLGLGGYGYTF
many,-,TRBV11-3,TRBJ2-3,TGTGCCAGCAGCCCCGGAGACGAAGATACGCAGTATTTT,CASSPGDEDTQYF
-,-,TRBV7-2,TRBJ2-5,TGTGCCAGCAGCTTAGGTCTAGGCCCGCAGAAGTACTTC,CASSLGLGPQKYF
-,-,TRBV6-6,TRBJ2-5,TGTGCCAGCAGGGGATCCCAAGAGACCCAGTACTTC,CASRGSQETQYF
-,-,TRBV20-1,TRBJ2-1,TGCAGTGCTAGAGCCACCAGTTGGGCCTACAATGAGCAGTTCTTC,CSARATSWAYNEQFF
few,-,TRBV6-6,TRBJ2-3,TGTGCCAGCAGTCTGTGGGAGGTGCATTTT,CASSLWEVHF
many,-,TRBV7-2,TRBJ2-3,TGTGCCAGCAGCTTAGGGGACGGGAGACGAGATACGCAGTATTTT,CASSLGDGRRDTQYF
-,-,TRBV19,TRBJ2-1,TGTGCCAGTAGTATGATTGGACAGAGCTCCTACAATGAGCAGTTCTTC,CASSMIGQSSYNEQFF
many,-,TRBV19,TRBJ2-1,TGTGCCAGTAGTATTACACCAGCGAATAATGAGCAGTTCTTC,CASSITPANNEQFF
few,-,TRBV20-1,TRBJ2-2,TGCAGTGCTCCCCGGGACACCAACACCGGGGAGCTGTTTTTT,CSAPRDTNTGELFF
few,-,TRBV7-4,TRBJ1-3,TGTGCCAGCAGCTTCCGCCTACGATGTGGGGGAAACACCATATATTTT,CASSFRLRCGGNTIYF
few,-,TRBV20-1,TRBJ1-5,TGCAGTGCTAGAGGGCTAGGGGCCGGCAATCAGCCCCAGCATTTT,CSARGLGAGNQPQHF
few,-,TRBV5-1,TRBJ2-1,TGCGCCAGCAGCTTAGGTCCACAAAGCTCCTACAATGAGCAGTTCTTC,CASSLGPQSSYNEQFF
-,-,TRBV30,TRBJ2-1,TGTGCCTGGAATAAGGGTTGGGACAATGAGCAGTTCTTC,CAWNKGWDNEQFF
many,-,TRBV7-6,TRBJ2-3,TGTGCCAGCAGCTTAGGGGGAGACGACACAGATACGCAGTATTTT,CASSLGGDDTDTQYF
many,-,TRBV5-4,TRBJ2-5,TGTGCCAGCAGCTTGTACGAAGAGACCCAGTACTTC,CASSLYEETQYF
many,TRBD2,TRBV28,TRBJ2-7,TGTGCCACCTTGCCCGGGACTAGCTCCTACGAGCAGTACTTC,CATLPGTSSYEQYF
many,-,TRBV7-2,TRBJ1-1,TGTGCCAGCAGCTTTCCGAACACTGAAGCTTTCTTT,CASSFPNTEAFF
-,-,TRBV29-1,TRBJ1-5,TGCAGCGTTGCAAATAGCAATCAGCCCCAGCATTTT,CSVANSNQPQHF
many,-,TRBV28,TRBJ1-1,TGTGCCAGCGGAGGGACGGGAAACACTGAAGCTTTCTTT,CASGGTGNTEAFF
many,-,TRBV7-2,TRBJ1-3,TGTGCCAGCAGCTTTGTATCGGGATCTGGAAACACCATATATTTT,CASSFVSGSGNTIYF
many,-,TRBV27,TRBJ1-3,TGTGCCGCAGGCAAGAACTCTAGAAACACCATATATTTT,CAAGKNSRNTIYF
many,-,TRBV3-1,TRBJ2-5,TGTGCCAGCAGCCAAGGGCAAGAGACCCAGTACTTC,CASSQGQETQYF
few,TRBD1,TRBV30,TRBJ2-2,TGTGCCTGGACCTCGACAGGGTTGTACACCGGGGAGCTGTTTTTT,CAWTSTGLYTGELFF
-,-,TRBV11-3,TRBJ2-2,TGTGCCAGCAGCAGCCGGGGCCCCTACGGGGAGCTGTTTTTT,CASSSRGPYGELFF
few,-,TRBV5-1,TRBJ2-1,TGCGCCAGCAGCTTAACAGGGTACAATGAGCAGTTCTTC,CASSLTGYNEQFF
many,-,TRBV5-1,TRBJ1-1,TGCGCCAGCAGCTTCCAGGGGCTGGACACTGAAGCTTTCTTT,CASSFQGLDTEAFF
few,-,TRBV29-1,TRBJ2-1,TGCAGCGTTGTAACAGGGCCCAATGAGCAGTTCTTC,CSVVTGPNEQFF
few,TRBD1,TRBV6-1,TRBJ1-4,TGTGCCAGCAGTGAGCGGGACAGCCCGGATGAAAAACTGTTTTTT,CASSERDSPDEKLFF
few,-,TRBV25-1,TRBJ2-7,TGTGCCAGCAGGGTCGACTTCTCCTACGAGCAGTACTTC,CASRVDFSYEQYF
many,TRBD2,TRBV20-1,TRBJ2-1,TGCAGTGCTCTGAGCGGGGCCTCCTACAATGAGCAGTTCTTC,CSALSGASYNEQFF
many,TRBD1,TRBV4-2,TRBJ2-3,TGTGCCAGCAGCCAAGCTCCGGGACAGGGGGCGTTTGGAGATACGCAGTATTTT,CASSQAPGQGAFGDTQYF
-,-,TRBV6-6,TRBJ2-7,TGTGCCAGCAGTTACCCCCAACAAACCGGGACCCAGCAGTACTTC,CASSYPQQTGTQQYF
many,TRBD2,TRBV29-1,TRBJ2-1,TGCAGCGTTGAACACGGGAGGTTCTACAATGAGCAGTTCTTC,CSVEHGRFYNEQFF
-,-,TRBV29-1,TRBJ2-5,TGCAGCGTCGTGAAGACGGCTACGGGGACCCAGTACTTC,CSVVKTATGTQYF
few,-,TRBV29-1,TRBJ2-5,TGCAGCGCACAAATCGCAAGGGCGGGGACCCAGTACTTC,CSAQIARAGTQYF
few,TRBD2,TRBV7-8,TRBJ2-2,TGTGCCAGCAGCCCCCTAGCCGCGGGAGCGAACACCGGGGAGCTGTTTTTT,CASSPLAAGANTGELFF
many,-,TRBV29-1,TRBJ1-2,TGCAGCGTTGTCCTAACCTCGGGGGGAGATGTTAACTATGGCTACACCTTC,CSVVLTSGGDVNYGYTF
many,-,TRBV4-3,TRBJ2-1,TGCGCCAGCAGCCAAGGCGGGCAGGACTACAATGAGCAGTTCTTC,CASSQGGQDYNEQFF
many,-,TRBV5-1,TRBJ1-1,TGCGCCAGCAGCTTGGAAATTCCGGGAAACACTGAAGCTTTCTTT,CASSLEIPGNTEAFF